These 26 T cell receptor beta chains originate from one sample sequenced in a study of shared clonotypes between healthy human individuals. Produced via immunoSEQ multiplex PCR; TCRdb's table is partial and in-frame only. Of millions of clones in the sample, more than 90% were seen once. Sequenced input: naive CD4+ T cells sorted from blood. Subset reported: CD45RA+ positively selected. These receptors were collected from a man younger than 30 in good health.

This chain connects TRBV19 to TRBJ2-6; D remains ambiguous. This CDR3 has 14 amino acids. Germline-derived CDR1 and CDR2 are LNHDA and SQIVND (reference sequence). The V end was cut by 1 base, the J end by 10 bases, with 11 bases between. CDR3 bases: TGTGCCAGTAGTATAGCAACGGAGAGGAACGTCCTGACTTTC. Protein: CASSIATERNVLTF.

This clone was detected once. This chain connects TRBV5-6 to TRBJ2-7, with 11 bases matching TRBD2. Germline-derived CDR1 and CDR2 are SGHDT and YYEEEE. The CDR3 spans 15 residues. J gave up 2 bases and V 4 bases, and 5 bases lay outside the gene matches. In nucleotides, the CDR3 is TGTGCCAGCAGCAATAGCGGGGGGGCCACCTACGAGCAGTACTTC. Its translation: CASSNSGGATYEQYF.

The chain carries TRBV30 and TRBJ2-1, with TRBD1 identical over 10 bases. The CDR3 runs to 17 residues. Germline V gene sequence: CDR1 GTSNPN, CDR2 SVGIG (reference sequence). Unmatched junction bases numbered 9, after V lost 1 base and J lost 3 bases. This CDR3 is CAWSGGTGVHNYNEQFF. The CDR3 DNA reads as TGTGCCTGGAGTGGAGGGACAGGGGTCCATAACTACAATGAGCAGTTCTTC.

The chain is built from TRBV5-4 and TRBJ2-3; a weak D match, TRBD1 (6 bases). CDR1 is SGHNT and CDR2 is YYREEE in the germline V gene (reference sequence). Deletions cut 3 bases from V and 11 bases from J, with 22 bases between. The CDR3 runs to 15 residues. The CDR3 protein is CASSSRGTERVGQYF. In DNA, the CDR3 is TGTGCCAGCAGCTCGAGGGGGACGGAACGGGTGGGGCAGTATTTT.

J is TRBJ2-3 and V is TRBV29-1; 11 bases align to TRBD2. Germline V gene sequence: CDR1 SQVTM, CDR2 ANQGSEA. V was pared by 8 bases and J by 2 bases, with 3 bases of the junction left unmatched. The CDR3 contains 13 residues. The CDR3 reads CSLAGGPTDTQYF. The CDR3, as DNA: TGCAGCCTAGCGGGGGGACCCACAGATACGCAGTATTTT.

Remarks on this clone: This sample also contains other DNA sequences that code for the same CDR3. The chain combines TRBV5-1 with TRBJ1-1; D is uncertain. This CDR3 region has 14 residues. Between the trimmed V and J ends, which lost 0 bases and 2 bases, there was a span of 8 bases. CDR1 and CDR2 from the germline V gene are SGHRS and YFSETQ. CDR3 in amino acids: CASSLVDTNTEAFF. For the CDR3, the DNA is TGCGCCAGCAGCTTGGTCGACACAAACACTGAAGCTTTCTTT.

The chain combines TRBV15 with TRBJ1-2, with D perhaps TRBD1 (5 bases). CDR1 and CDR2 (germline): LNHNV, YYDKDF (reference sequence). This CDR3 spans 14 amino acids. Trimming cost V 1 base and J 8 bases, with 14 bases left between them. The DNA of the CDR3 is TGTGCCACCAGCAGAGGAGGCGGGACGGAAGGCTACACCTTC. This sequence encodes CATSRGGGTEGYTF.

This clone was seen more than once but under ten times. The chain is built from TRBV19 and TRBJ1-1, with a weak D call TRBD1 (5 bases). V was pared by 5 bases and J by 5 bases, with 6 bases between. Germline-derived CDR1 and CDR2 are LNHDA and SQIVND (reference sequence). This CDR3 comprises 11 residues. The DNA for the CDR3 is TGTGCCAGTAGTGGGGGAACTGAAGCTTTCTTT. Residues: CASSGGTEAFF.

J is TRBJ2-3 and V is TRBV15, with no clear D. Germline V gene lookup returns CDR1 LNHNV and CDR2 YYDKDF (reference sequence). The CDR3 has 16 residues. V was cut by 6 bases and J by 0 bases, with 16 bases left in between. The CDR3: CATSLGSASSTDTQYF. CDR3 nucleotide sequence: TGTGCCACCAGTCTAGGGTCCGCCTCTAGCACAGATACGCAGTATTTT.

This clone was picked up one time. Other DNA variants within this sample encode the same CDR3. The chain is built from TRBV7-9 and TRBJ1-1, with D uncertain. The V gene's germline CDR1 is SEHNR and CDR2 FQNEAQ (reference sequence). The CDR3 runs 12 residues. Trimming cost V 2 bases and J 3 bases, with 4 bases left between them. The CDR3 coding sequence is TGTGCCAGCAGCTTACGCGACACTGAAGCTTTCTTT. This codes for CASSLRDTEAFF.

The V gene is TRBV2, the J gene TRBJ2-3; 8 nucleotides line up with TRBD2. Germline values: CDR1 SNHLY, CDR2 FYNNEI. This CDR3 has 14 amino acids. Trimming took 5 bases from V and 1 from J; bases not matched to a gene: 2. CDR3 bases: TGTGCCAGCAGTACTAGCGGTCGCACAGATACGCAGTATTTT. It specifies CASSTSGRTDTQYF.

This clone was detected once. This sample also contains other DNA sequences that code for the same CDR3. This sequence joins TRBV7-2 and TRBJ2-7; 13 bases are a match to TRBD2. Germline CDR1 and CDR2: SGHTA and FQGNSA. The junction had 3 bases not matched to a gene; V was cut back by 3 bases and J by 4 bases. The CDR3 extends over 15 amino acids. The DNA for the CDR3 is TGTGCCAGCAGCTTGGGACTAGCGGGGATTTACGAGCAGTACTTC. Its translation: CASSLGLAGIYEQYF.

This chain's CDR3 is CASSLVSGAYNEQFF. CDR3 in DNA: TGTGCCAGCAGCTTAGTCAGCGGGGCCTACAATGAGCAGTTCTTC. J is TRBJ2-1 and V is TRBV7-9, with TRBD2 matching over 7 bases. Trimming removed 1 base from V and 2 bases from J; junction bases left unmatched: 2. The CDR3 sequence is 15 residues long. Germline CDR1 SEHNR, CDR2 FQNEAQ (reference sequence). Full variable domain (rest looked up from reference TRBV7-9 and TRBJ2-1): DTGVSQNPRHKITKRGQNVTFRCDPISEHNRLYWYRQTLGQGPEFLTYFQNEAQLEKSRLLSDRFSAERPKGSFSTLEIQRTEQGDSAMYLCASSLVSGAYNEQFFGPGTRLTVL.

The V call is TRBV19, the J call TRBJ1-1; maybe TRBD1 (6 bases). Trimming took 7 bases from V and 5 from J, leaving 23 bases between them. The CDR3 sequence is 16 residues long. Germline lookup yields CDR1 LNHDA and CDR2 SQIVND (reference sequence). This CDR3 reads CASTVTAGGWGTEAFF. The CDR3 coding sequence is TGTGCCAGTACAGTCACCGCGGGGGGCTGGGGAACTGAAGCTTTCTTT.

This chain links TRBV5-8 with TRBJ2-3; D remains unclear. V was clipped by 4 bases and J by 4 bases, with 4 bases between them. The CDR3 totals 11 residues. CDR1 is SGHTS and CDR2 is YDEGEE in the germline V gene. The CDR3 coding sequence is TGTGCCAGCAGCGGATCAGATACGCAGTATTTT. It is translated as CASSGSDTQYF.

This sequence joins TRBV23-1 and TRBJ1-1; 8 bases line up with TRBD1. TRBV23-1 belongs to the ORF category, with a function that is uncertain. J was trimmed by 5 bases and V by 10 bases; bases with no gene match: 15. This CDR3 has 15 residues. This CDR3 is CATRGRQGAWTEAFF. The CDR3, as DNA: TGCGCCACAAGGGGGAGGCAGGGGGCGTGGACTGAAGCTTTCTTT.

The rearrangement joins TRBV29-1 to TRBJ1-2; D remains ambiguous. The germline V gene encodes CDR1 SQVTM and CDR2 ANQGSEA. Between the trimmed V and J ends, which lost 8 bases and 4 bases, there was a span of 14 bases. The CDR3 extends over 12 amino acids. This CDR3 reads CSSDGGSYGYTF. In nucleotides, the CDR3 is TGCAGCTCCGATGGAGGGTCCTATGGCTACACCTTC.

The chain carries TRBV6-6 and TRBJ1-3; D unresolved. Trimming cost V 4 bases and J 10 bases, with 23 bases left between them. The germline V gene encodes CDR1 MNHNY and CDR2 SVGAGI (reference sequence). The CDR3 has 16 amino acids. CDR3 region: CASSWVAGGGSITIYF. The CDR3 DNA sequence: TGTGCCAGCAGTTGGGTAGCAGGTGGAGGGAGTATAACCATATATTTT.

V usage is TRBV6-5 and J usage is TRBJ2-5; 7 nucleotides line up with TRBD2. The V and J ends lost 6 bases and 5 bases, in that order; junction bases with no gene match: 12. CDR3 length equals 15 residues. Germline V gene sequence: CDR1 MNHEY, CDR2 SVGAGI. The CDR3 loop reads CASSLPPTSSETQYF. DNA of the CDR3: TGTGCCAGCAGCCTACCCCCGACTAGCTCGGAGACCCAGTACTTC.

The gene calls are TRBV7-2 and TRBJ1-1; no firm D call. The CDR3 extends over 12 amino acids. Germline CDR1 reads SGHTA; CDR2 reads FQGNSA. Between the trimmed V and J ends, which lost 6 bases and 8 bases, there was a span of 13 bases. The CDR3 protein is CASSIGSSEAFF. CDR3 DNA: TGTGCCAGCAGTATAGGGAGCTCAGAAGCTTTCTTT. Supplemented by reference TRBV7-2 and TRBJ1-1, the full variable domain reads GAGVSQSPSNKVTEKGKDVELRCDPISGHTALYWYRQSLGQGLEFLIYFQGNSAPDKSGLPSDRFSAERTGGSVSTLTIQRTQQEDSAVYLCASSIGSSEAFFGQGTRLTVV.

The rearrangement uses TRBV7-2 and TRBJ1-1; D is uncertain. Between the trimmed V and J ends, which lost 5 bases and 11 bases, there was a span of 12 bases. The CDR3 has 11 residues. CDR1 is SGHTA and CDR2 is FQGNSA in the germline V gene. The CDR3 here is CASSQAGPAFF. CDR3 nucleotide sequence: TGTGCCAGCAGCCAGGCCGGTCCGGCTTTCTTT.

This clone occurred once. The chain has TRBV29-1 and TRBJ1-1, with 9 bases aligning to TRBD1. Germline lookup yields CDR1 SQVTM and CDR2 ANQGSEA. Trimming took 5 bases from V and 5 from J; bases not matched to a gene: 12. This CDR3 is 15 amino acids long. The chain's CDR3 is CSVTTGGAFPTEAFF. In DNA form, the CDR3 reads TGCAGCGTTACTACAGGGGGCGCCTTCCCAACTGAAGCTTTCTTT.

This chain joins TRBV5-1 and TRBJ1-6; D gene unclear. V lost 6 bases and J lost 8, with 18 bases in between. The length of the CDR3 is 15 residues. Germline values: CDR1 SGHRS, CDR2 YFSETQ. The CDR3 here is CASNQAGEGYSPLHF. The CDR3 coding sequence is TGCGCCAGCAACCAAGCGGGCGAAGGTTATTCACCCCTCCACTTT.

This clone has only one observation. This chain connects TRBV6-5 to TRBJ1-2; unclear D gene. The CDR3 consists of 15 residues. Germline V gene sequence: CDR1 MNHEY, CDR2 SVGAGI. V dropped 0 bases and J dropped 8 bases, with 16 bases sitting between them. The CDR3 here is CASSYSPAGPGGYTF. In DNA, the CDR3 is TGTGCCAGCAGTTACTCCCCCGCAGGCCCGGGCGGCTACACCTTC.

CDR3 in DNA: TGCGCCAGCAGCTCTCTAAGTAGGGGGGAAGATACGCAGTATTTT. Its protein is CASSSLSRGEDTQYF. V and J are TRBV5-1 and TRBJ2-3; the D gene could be TRBD1 or TRBD2 (6 bases each). The CDR3 sequence is 15 residues long. Per the germline V gene, CDR1 is SGHRS and CDR2 is YFSETQ. V shed 3 bases and J shed 5 bases, with 16 bases lying between them.

This clone was observed once. This rearrangement joins TRBV6-9 to TRBJ1-5; D is undetermined. The germline V and J ends were trimmed by 4 bases and 5 bases, with 12 bases remaining between them. The germline V gene encodes CDR1 MNHGY and CDR2 SVAAGI. The CDR3 extends over 14 amino acids. CDR3 sequence: CASSLGQRDQPQHF. As DNA, the CDR3 is TGTGCCAGCAGTTTGGGTCAGCGGGATCAGCCCCAGCATTTT.